This T cell receptor beta chain comes out of a study of glioma-infiltrating T cells after dendritic cell vaccination. V trimming: 6 bases; J trimming: 0 bases; junction bases outside the gene matches: 5. The CDR3 is made up of 15 amino acids. Germline CDR1 and CDR2: MNHEY and SVGAGI. Clones were read by immunoSEQ multiplex PCR, and TCRdb kept only the in-frame ones, dropping some. The table records tens of thousands of clones, 70% to 90% of them present only once. Only patients with spare fresh-frozen tumor and over two years of follow-up were included. Isocitrate dehydrogenase mutation was absent in all glioblastoma patients.

This chain links TRBV6-5 with TRBJ2-5, with TRBD2 matching 9 bases. This receptor was obtained from a human donor with glioblastoma. The sample here was blood, taken before dendritic cell vaccination. The chain's CDR3 is CASSGLAGDQETQYF. In DNA, the CDR3 is TGTGCCAGCAGCGGATTAGCGGGAGACCAAGAGACCCAGTACTTC.